The 24 T cell receptor beta chains below were found in one sample sequenced in a study of blood T cell repertoires in COVID-19. The protocol was immunoSEQ multiplex PCR, while the TCRdb copy is restricted to in-frame clones and leaves out a portion. The sample yields under 200,000 clones, 65% to 90% seen once. The sequenced material came from PBMCs or T cells enriched from blood (not recorded which). The receptor set was obtained from a woman aged 55-69 years with acute COVID-19.

This rearrangement joins TRBV4-3 to TRBJ1-5, with D possibly matching TRBD1 (5 bases). The V gene's germline CDR1 is LGHNA and CDR2 YSLEER. V was shortened by 0 bases and J by 7 bases, with 13 bases between the two germline ends. There are 15 residues in the CDR3. The CDR3 DNA is TGCGCCAGCAGCCAAGATGGCGCAGGGCACCAGCCCCAGCATTTT. Translation: CASSQDGAGHQPQHF.

The chain employs TRBV6-5 and TRBJ2-7, with D perhaps matching TRBD2 (7 bases). Trimming shortened V by 10 bases and J by 4 bases, and 23 bases separated the two germline ends. The CDR3 contains 15 residues. Germline assignment: CDR1 MNHEY and CDR2 SVGAGI. Written as DNA, the CDR3 is TGTGCCACCACGGAAGGGCGGGGAGGGACATACGAGCAGTACTTC. This translates into CATTEGRGGTYEQYF.

The rearrangement uses TRBV5-1 and TRBJ2-3; TRBD2 matches at 7 bases. V lost 2 bases and J lost 4; bases outside the gene matches: 7. This CDR3 has 15 amino acids. Per the germline V gene, CDR1 is SGHRS and CDR2 is YFSETQ. CDR3 nucleotide sequence: TGCGCCAGCAGCTTTTTGGATCTAGCGGCAGATACGCAGTATTTT. It encodes CASSFLDLAADTQYF.

This chain joins TRBV9 and TRBJ1-2; D is undetermined. Germline V lookup: CDR1 SGDLS, CDR2 YYNGEE. Deletions cut 0 bases from V and 4 bases from J, with 10 bases between. The CDR3 length is 14 residues. CDR3 loop: CASSVVHDFYGYTF. For the CDR3, the DNA is TGTGCCAGCAGCGTAGTTCACGACTTCTATGGCTACACCTTC.

Notes on this clone: The same CDR3 is also encoded by other DNA sequences in this sample. The chain couples TRBV9 to TRBJ1-2; no clear D gene. The germline gives CDR1 SGDLS, CDR2 YYNGEE. The CDR3 runs to 13 residues. V gave up 2 bases and J gave up 4 bases, with 9 bases separating them. Here the CDR3 reads CASSVNSLYGYTF. In DNA, the CDR3 is TGTGCCAGCAGCGTCAACAGCCTCTATGGCTACACCTTC.

The sample holds one count of this clone. The V gene is TRBV19, the J gene TRBJ2-3; 9 nucleotides agree with TRBD1. CDR1 LNHDA and CDR2 SQIVND come from the germline V gene (reference sequence). The V segment lost 5 bases and the J segment 0 bases; nucleotides outside the gene matches: 6. This CDR3 spans 16 amino acids. Written as DNA, the CDR3 is TGTGCCAGTAGTGATCCGGGACAGGGTAGCACAGATACGCAGTATTTT. It specifies CASSDPGQGSTDTQYF.

This chain joins TRBV7-8 and TRBJ1-4; TRBD1 agrees at 9 bases. V was pared by 4 bases and J by 7 bases, with 7 bases of the junction left unmatched. Germline V lookup: CDR1 SGHVS, CDR2 FQNEAQ. The CDR3 sequence is 15 residues long. CDR3 loop: CASSWAGTGFEKLFF. The CDR3 nucleotides are TGTGCCAGCAGCTGGGCCGGGACAGGGTTTGAAAAACTGTTTTTT.

Only one count was recorded for this clone. The chain combines TRBV4-3 with TRBJ2-7; 9 bases agree with TRBD2. The ends lost 0 bases at V and 6 bases at J; junction bases unmatched: 6. The CDR3 totals 15 residues. Germline-derived CDR1 and CDR2 are LGHNA and YSLEER. CDR3 bases: TGCGCCAGCAGCCAAGACCCAGCGGGAGGCGTCGAGCAGTACTTC. Its protein product is CASSQDPAGGVEQYF.

V gene TRBV29-1 combines with J gene TRBJ1-1; D remains unclear. From germline, CDR1 is SQVTM and CDR2 ANQGSEA. The CDR3 totals 11 residues. Deletions cut 5 bases from V and 1 base from J, with 5 bases between. In DNA, the CDR3 is TGCAGCGTTAGCGAGAACACTGAAGCTTTCTTT. Protein sequence: CSVSENTEAFF.

The genes are TRBV28 and TRBJ1-2, with TRBD1 matching over 9 bases. With V trimmed by 6 bases and J by 4 bases, 9 bases remained unmatched. The CDR3 is made up of 15 amino acids. CDR1 and CDR2 from the germline V gene are MDHEN and SYDVKM. The CDR3 nucleotides read TGTGCCAGCAGGACCCTACAGGGGGCCACCTATGGCTACACCTTC. Translation: CASRTLQGATYGYTF.

The rearrangement joins TRBV28 to TRBJ1-5; tentative D call: TRBD1 (6 bases). Germline CDR1 is MDHEN and CDR2 is SYDVKM. Trimming shortened V by 6 bases and J by 2 bases, and 26 bases separated the two germline ends. The CDR3 consists of 19 residues. DNA for the CDR3: TGTGCCAGCAGAATCCTCATAGGCCGTACAGGGCTTCGCAATCAGCCCCAGCATTTT. Its translation: CASRILIGRTGLRNQPQHF.

V gene TRBV11-2 combines with J gene TRBJ1-2, with 8 bases fitting TRBD1. The CDR3 length is 15 residues. The ends lost 1 base at V and 3 bases at J; junction bases unmatched: 4. Germline CDR1 is SGHAT and CDR2 is FQNNGV. Here the CDR3 reads CASSLGQGADYGYTF. DNA of the CDR3: TGTGCCAGCAGCTTAGGGCAGGGGGCGGACTATGGCTACACCTTC.

This chain joins TRBV6-5 and TRBJ1-4; no clear D gene. Trimming cost V 0 bases and J 7 bases, with 6 bases left between them. Germline V lookup: CDR1 MNHEY, CDR2 SVGAGI. The CDR3 sequence is 13 residues long. Here the CDR3 reads CASSYSLREKLFF. DNA of the CDR3: TGTGCCAGCAGTTACTCGTTGCGTGAAAAACTGTTTTTT.

The rearrangement joins TRBV10-1 to TRBJ2-7; TRBD1 matches at 8 bases. This CDR3 is 14 amino acids long. V lost 1 base and J lost 2; bases outside the gene matches: 1. Germline assignment: CDR1 WNHNN and CDR2 SYGVQD (reference sequence). The CDR3 loop is CASSELDRAYEQYV. CDR3 DNA sequence: TGCGCCAGCAGTGAGTTGGACAGGGCCTACGAGCAGTACGTC.

This clone was recorded many times. V usage is TRBV19 and J usage is TRBJ1-5; perhaps TRBD1 as D (6 bases). Germline V gene lookup returns CDR1 LNHDA and CDR2 SQIVND (reference sequence). V was cut by 1 base and J by 3 bases, with 10 bases left in between. This CDR3 region has 15 residues. The CDR3 region is CASSIGGQINQPQHF. The CDR3 bases are TGTGCCAGTAGTATAGGAGGACAGATCAATCAGCCCCAGCATTTT.

The rearrangement uses TRBV4-1 and TRBJ1-2; 9 bases are shared with TRBD1. The germline gives CDR1 MGHRA, CDR2 YSYEKL. V lost 4 bases to trimming and J lost 6 bases; unmatched junction nucleotides: 15. CDR3 length: 17 residues. The CDR3 region has the DNA TGCGCCAGCAGCCGTTTAATTACCCGGGACAGGGAAAATGGCTACACCTTC. Its translation is CASSRLITRDRENGYTF.

This chain uses TRBV4-3 with TRBJ1-4, with D unresolved. Germline V gene data show CDR1 as LGHNA and CDR2 as YSLEER. The CDR3 consists of 18 residues. The germline V and J ends were trimmed by 0 bases and 6 bases, with 20 bases remaining between them. The CDR3 nucleotides are TGCGCCAGCAGCCAAGATCTTTTAGGGCGAGGGATTCATGAAAAACTGTTTTTT. Its translation is CASSQDLLGRGIHEKLFF.

This clone has more than one count but fewer than ten. The chain employs TRBV30 and TRBJ2-2, with a weak D call TRBD1 (6 bases). The CDR3 is 12 residues long. Germline-derived CDR1 and CDR2 are GTSNPN and SVGIG (reference sequence). Deletions cut 4 bases from V and 5 bases from J, with 8 bases between. The CDR3 DNA reads as TGTGCCTGGACAGGGGAAACCGGGGAGCTGTTTTTT. This encodes CAWTGETGELFF. The whole variable domain, remainder taken from reference TRBV30 and TRBJ2-2, is SQTIHQWPATLVQPVGSPLSLECTVEGTSNPNLYWYRQAAGRGLQLLFYSVGIGQISSEVPQNLSASRPQDRQFILSSKKLLLSDSGFYLCAWTGETGELFFGEGSRLTVL.

The V call is TRBV27, the J call TRBJ2-1, with D unresolved. The CDR3 runs to 16 residues. V lost 2 bases, J lost 2 bases, and 13 bases lay in between. Germline V CDR1 and CDR2: MNHEY, SMNVEV (reference sequence). CDR3 DNA sequence: TGTGCCAGCAGTTTAGGGTTGGGCAAAACCTACAATGAGCAGTTCTTC. It translates to CASSLGLGKTYNEQFF.

The rearrangement links TRBV6-2 or TRBV6-3 to TRBJ2-7, with D possibly matching TRBD1 (6 bases). With 5 bases removed from V and 7 bases from J, the gap between germline ends came to 9 bases. In germline, CDR1 is MNHEY, CDR2 SVGEGT. The CDR3 contains 11 residues. The CDR3 region has the DNA TGTGCCAGCAGTCAACAGGGAGAGCAGTACGTC. Its protein product is CASSQQGEQYV.

A few counts support this clone. Different DNA sequences within this sample yield the same CDR3. The genes are TRBV14 and TRBJ1-2; 7 nucleotides agree with TRBD1. V trimming: 1 base; J trimming: 3 bases; junction bases outside the gene matches: 2. Germline V lookup: CDR1 SGHDN, CDR2 FVKESK. The length of the CDR3 is 14 residues. The chain's CDR3 is CASSQAGGYYGYTF. The CDR3 DNA is TGTGCCAGCAGCCAAGCAGGGGGATACTATGGCTACACCTTC.

This chain links TRBV6-2 or TRBV6-3 with TRBJ2-2; D may be TRBD1 (7 bases). Germline V gene data show CDR1 as MNHEY and CDR2 as SVGEGT. V was shortened by 2 bases and J by 7 bases, with 14 bases between the two germline ends. CDR3 size: 15 residues. The CDR3 spells CASSYGGGDGGELFF. Written as DNA, the CDR3 is TGTGCCAGCAGTTACGGAGGGGGCGATGGCGGGGAGCTGTTTTTT.

The chain carries TRBV4-3 and TRBJ2-7, with D perhaps matching TRBD2 (6 bases). In germline, CDR1 is LGHNA, CDR2 YSLEER. The CDR3 extends over 15 amino acids. V dropped 3 bases and J dropped 2 bases, with 14 bases sitting between them. The chain's CDR3 is CASSQDYSGAYEQYF. CDR3 sequence (DNA): TGCGCCAGCAGCCAGGACTACTCTGGGGCCTACGAGCAGTACTTC.

This chain uses TRBV6-2 or TRBV6-3 with TRBJ1-2; D uncertain. Germline values: CDR1 MNHEY, CDR2 SVGEGT. The V and J ends lost 6 bases and 2 bases respectively, with 13 bases between them. The CDR3 spans 14 residues. CDR3 sequence: CASSRRLGNYGYTF. The CDR3 bases are TGTGCCAGCAGCCGCAGGCTCGGAAACTATGGCTACACCTTC.